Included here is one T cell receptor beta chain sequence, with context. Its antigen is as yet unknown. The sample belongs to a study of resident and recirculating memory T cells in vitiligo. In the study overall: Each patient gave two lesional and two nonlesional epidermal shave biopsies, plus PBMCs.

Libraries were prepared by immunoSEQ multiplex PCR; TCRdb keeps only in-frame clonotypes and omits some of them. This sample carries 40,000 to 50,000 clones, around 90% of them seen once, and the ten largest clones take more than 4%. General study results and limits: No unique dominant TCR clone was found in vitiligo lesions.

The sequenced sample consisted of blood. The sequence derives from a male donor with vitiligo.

CDR3 sequence reads: CASSLQGGNEKLFF. The CDR3 DNA is TGTGCCAGCAGCTTGCAAGGGGGAAATGAAAAACTGTTTTTT. The chain has TRBV7-2 and TRBJ1-4; D is possibly TRBD1 (6 bases). V lost 3 bases, J lost 5 bases, and 10 bases lay in between. This CDR3 comprises 14 residues. Germline V lookup: CDR1 SGHTA, CDR2 FQGNSA.